The T cell receptor (beta chain) described here comes from a study of cytomegalovirus exposure and HLA in healthy donors (dated by TCRdb to about 2017). As for the study more broadly: An earlier analysis of several hundred of the donors reported 276 Gb of sequence data and 117 million unique TCR beta sequences obtained from some 200 million T cells. The later analysis used no new phenotypic data to find candidate immune exposures, relying instead on TCR beta sequences and their occurrence across donors. The study profiled the T cell repertoires of hundreds of subjects by immunosequencing and related them to cytomegalovirus serostatus. In an earlier analysis of 587 of the donors, high-throughput TCR beta sequencing was used to judge whether each TCR beta V gene segment behaved as functional or pseudogenic. The study combined high-throughput TCR immunosequencing, statistical association of individual TCRs with disease status, and machine learning to predict cytomegalovirus infection status. Among the roughly 400 genotyped donors, around 81% belonged to the genetic ancestry cluster associated with self-reported Caucasian donors. Donor age, sex, ethnicity and CMV serostatus were collected together with the repertoire data. The study aimed to test whether cataloging public T cell receptors could reveal signatures of past pathogen exposure. A separate validation cohort of 100 to 150 different subjects was used in addition to the 666-subject first cohort. A later genetic analysis took genome-wide SNP genotypes for 398 of the 666 donors and used that subset as a discovery cohort. Among about 400 genotyped donors of the cohort, an average of roughly 230,000 unique TCR beta nucleotide sequences was sequenced per donor, of which roughly 17% were non-productive. Class I and class II HLA loci were covered by the typing at four-digit resolution. All discovery cohort repertoires had been generated using a single sequencing platform. Typing coverage varied by locus: roughly 620-630 donors for A, B, C, DRB1 and DQB1; about 520 for DQA1; about 600 for DPA1; around 490 for DPB1. To study patterns of TCR occurrence, a later analysis re-analyzed previously published TCR beta repertoires from 666 donors and added high-resolution HLA genotyping. Four to six DR-DQ haplotypes were handled as single units for association and clustering, since linkage in the cohort was strong. An early release that covered about 600 HLA-typed donors contained about 300 gigabases of sequencing data and 70 million to 100 million unique TCR sequences.

Library preparation was by the immunoSEQ multiplex PCR assay. A mixture of 60 forward primers for TCR Vbeta segments and 13 reverse primers for TCR Jbeta segments was used in the multiplex PCR. A multiplex PCR assay on genomic DNA amplified the CDR3 region of rearranged TCR beta genes. The Illumina HiSeq System was used to sequence the amplified TCR beta libraries as 87-base-pair reads. In the paper's pipeline: A later analysis tallied tens of millions of unique TCR beta chains across the approximately 670 repertoires, and 10 million to 11 million of those chains were shared by two or more donors. A nearest-neighbor algorithm error-corrected the raw reads and collapsed the reads into unique sequences, merging closely related sequences to remove PCR and sequencing errors. V, D and J gene segments were assigned by aligning CDR3 sequences to IMGT reference sequences. For a sequence to be retained, a match of at least six nucleotides to both a V gene segment and a J gene segment was required. A rearrangement was called productive if the CDR3 had no stop codons and remained in frame with V and J, and every other rearrangement was called non-productive. Following IMGT convention, CDR3 was defined as the stretch from the second conserved V-encoded cysteine up to the conserved J-encoded phenylalanine. The earlier analysis of some 600 of the donors excluded sequences that lacked an unambiguous match to a single V gene segment. In an earlier analysis of more than 500 of the donors, a V segment was called functional when productive rearrangements were above 56.7%, and segregating when the standard deviation between donors exceeded 5%. A statistical classification framework was developed to diagnose cytomegalovirus status using the catalog of TCR beta chain sequences. A later analysis assigned V and J genes by comparing TCR nucleotide sequences with IMGT/GENE-DB human TR gene sequences. In a later analysis, CDR3 sequences and most-parsimonious VDJ recombination scenarios were assigned using the TCRdist pipeline. In a later analysis, every TCR beta chain was defined by the combination of its CDR3 amino acid sequence and its V-gene family, and reads without a unique V-gene family were dropped. As a way to deal with suspected cross-contamination and a sequencing artifact, a later analysis dropped 592 nucleotide sequences that were highly shared and had low generation probability. For each public chain, a later analysis derived a clonal expansion index from normalized ranks of inferred template counts within each repertoire. A later analysis computed generation probabilities with a VDJ recombination model fitted to out-of-frame rearrangements, and checked the results against IGoR. Hypergeometric tests were used in a later analysis to score TCR-TCR, TCR-HLA and TCR-CMV co-occurrence, with a repertoire-size bias correction applied to the TCR pairs. To estimate false discovery rates, a later analysis permuted the HLA or CMV assignments 20 times. In a later analysis, co-occurring TCRs were grouped using DBSCAN, with TCRdist sequence similarity added in when clustering inside HLA-allele-positive subsets. For co-occurrence clustering, repertoires with fewer than 30,000 or more than 120,000 public chains were excluded, along with roughly 5 repertoires with anomalous nucleotide sharing. Drawn from immuneACCESS, this table holds only the in-frame rearrangements with V and J called that TCRdb kept. Clones are partly lost; checked studies trace under half to an unresolved V gene and leave the rest unexplained. That table furnishes V, J and clone size, whereas the DNA furnished D and trimming. The sample data list about 120,000 clones, and 82% of these were observed just once. Clones ranked in the top ten supply 1.5% of the sample.

In total, more than 500 healthy bone marrow donors made up the cohort. All cohort members were sampled while nominally healthy, although unrecorded immune exposures were likely present. The donor tested CMV seronegative, placing the donor among the 350 or so seronegative members of the cohort. A peripheral blood sample was collected from each donor, and TCR beta sequencing was performed on peripheral blood mononuclear cells. Genomic DNA was extracted from the blood cell samples with the Qiagen DNeasy Blood Extraction Kit. Results and caveats for the whole study, not just this receptor: For the cohort, immune exposure information was limited to CMV serostatus. In vitro tests confirmed that a few of the cytomegalovirus-associated TCR beta chains recognize cytomegalovirus antigens. The 87-base-pair reads could not distinguish some IMGT-functional V segments, including TRBV6-2 and TRBV6-3, so those segments were excluded. In a later analysis, several top co-occurrence clusters were reported to appear linked to parvovirus B19, influenza, CMV and Epstein-Barr virus. V-gene and J-gene trimming of TCR beta chains was associated with a missense DCLRE1C variant in a later genetic analysis, and the association was replicated in an independent cohort. The classifier was reported to diagnose cytomegalovirus status with high specificity and sensitivity in both the original cohort and the validation cohort. While some public TCRs were present in many individuals, most TCR sequences turned up only very rarely across donors. The cohort was sequenced for TCR beta chains only, and without alpha or paired-chain data the features that could be detected were limited. Compared with the roughly 670-donor mean, donors in an Asian-associated ancestry cluster had fewer N-insertions in productive TCRs, according to a later genetic analysis. A further reported finding was that TCR beta sequences accurately predicted the HLA-A and HLA-B alleles for most subjects in the first cohort. The earlier analysis of some 540 of the donors excluded some 16 rarely observed V segments, including chromosome 9 orphons, because counts were too low. Assigning TCR associations to individual alleles was difficult when HLA alleles, especially DR and DQ, strongly co-occurred. A later analysis found that HLA-associated TCR beta chains were more clonally expanded and had lower generation probabilities than equally common non-associated chains. Presence/absence analyses assumed roughly uniform sequencing depth across donors, an assumption that may not hold. In a later analysis, TCR association rates were found to vary across HLA loci, with the most associated TCRs seen for DRB1 alleles and the fewest for HLA-C alleles. Linkage disequilibrium might explain the correlated functional status among segregating V segments, but an unknown experimental factor could not be excluded. HLA typing was unavailable for some donors at each locus, so association tests used only the typed subset. According to a later analysis, most CMV-associated TCR beta chains appeared to be HLA-restricted, and the HLA associations seemed to be driven largely by CMV exposure. The study gave a list of under 200 TCR beta chains associated with cytomegalovirus. At a false discovery rate of 0.05, a later analysis linked around 17,000 TCR beta sequences to specific HLA alleles. A cluster of highly shared sequence variants was judged likely to be a technical artifact of the sequencing pipeline. The authors suggested that the approach could potentially be extended to other disease states and immunological phenotypes. Broadly in line with IMGT annotations, most TCR beta V segments showed up in productive rearrangements about 90% or about 30% of the time in an earlier analysis of around 600 of the donors.

A word on this clone: Its antigen specificity is not known. Base qualities are not provided; no much larger clone lies one nucleotide away.

The CDR1 and CDR2 encoded by the germline V gene (reference sequence) are GTSNPN and SVGIG. A distance of 16 bases separates the germline ends of V and J, which lose 5 bases and 5 bases respectively. Spanning cysteine to phenylalanine, the CDR3 consists of 14 amino acids. Of the read, only the CDR3 DNA is kept; its 42 bases are in frame from base 1. The chain is made from TRBV30 and TRBJ1-3; the best D guess is TRBD1, with 6 bases matching. The sequence came from a woman aged 18-30 years in good health and CMV-seronegative. The source material was PBMCs. The CDR3 here reads CAWRETGSRNTIYF. The base sequence is TGTGCCTGGCGTGAGACAGGCTCAAGAAACACCATATATTTT.